This T cell receptor beta chain was profiled in a study of T-cell reconstitution after alpha-beta-depleted transplantation in children. Construction of the TCRbeta library involved unique molecular identifiers. TCRdb re-derived calls from the PCR reads in MiXCR, one entry per CDR3 protein. There are fewer than 350,000 distinct CDR3 sequences in the sample; roughly 11% occur only once, and 23% lies in the top ten. Study-wide findings and caveats: T-cell numbers and diversity one year post-transplant derived largely from freshly generated T cells. Recipient T cells and thymic progenitors that survived were the source of the high TCRbeta diversity seen at day 60 in some patients.

This clonotype was recorded many times. The antigen remains undetermined. The germline V gene encodes CDR1 DFQATT and CDR2 SNEGSKA (reference sequence). The ends lost 3 bases at V and 6 bases at J; junction bases unmatched: 8. The CDR3 runs 15 residues. The chain couples TRBV20-1 to TRBJ2-3, with 11 positions matching TRBD2. This sequence was found in a male patient aged 2-9 years who had a stem cell transplant for chronic granulomatous disease, so the T cells may come from the graft donor. The sequencing here drew on peripheral blood, taken 180 days after TCRalphabeta/CD19-depleted stem cell transplant. The CDR3 protein is CSASGLAGGVDTQYF. Here the CDR3 DNA reads TGCAGTGCTAGTGGGCTAGCGGGGGGTGTTGATACGCAGTATTTT.